This TCR beta chain originates from a study of CD8 T cells in ankylosing spondylitis (dated by TCRdb to about 2017). Background on the whole study: The study set out to find disease-linked TCR variants by profiling T cell receptor beta repertoires in ankylosing spondylitis patients and healthy donors. The full study cohort was made up of about 24 ankylosing spondylitis patients and 108 healthy donors. Peripheral blood was sampled, and synovial fluid was additionally collected from ankylosing spondylitis patients. The research as a whole found: Some TCR beta motif variants had previously been reported in synovial fluid and blood of reactive arthritis patients, which suggested common disease-initiation mechanisms. Blood from ankylosing spondylitis patients appeared to be characterized by a TCR beta motif composed of several highly homologous amino acid variants. According to the report, matched synovial fluid samples from ankylosing spondylitis patients were significantly enriched for the disease-linked clones. The disease-linked clones had a CD8+ phenotype and were found at relatively low frequencies in peripheral blood.

The CDR3 holds 13 amino acids from the cysteine to the phenylalanine. The sequence is cut down to CDR3 DNA, 39 bases in frame from base 1. As encoded in the germline V gene, CDR1 is SGHTA while CDR2 is FQGNSA. Cut back by 0 bases and 6 bases, the V and J ends lie 8 bases apart. Reads for this sample came from an Illumina HiSeq 2500. TCR beta libraries were prepared by quantitative 5'-RACE with molecular barcodes. Per the authors' processing: A new computational method based on a probabilistic model of VDJ rearrangement was used to identify disease-linked TCR variants. The raw public data were reprocessed by TCRdb itself: fastp quality trimming at Q25, MiXCR clonotype calling, in-frame beta chains only. Each entry merges the rows of one CDR3 protein and shows their most common DNA and genes. TCRdb's processing, not the authors', yielded these V and J calls. The sample includes approximately 250,000 distinct CDR3 sequences, with more than 9% observed a single time. The ten largest clones add up to around 2.6% of the sample.

Regarding this clonotype: Its binding antigen is unknown. Base qualities were left out, and no much larger clone turns up one base away.

The clonotype originates from a male donor with ankylosing spondylitis or in good health (not recorded which). In this chain, TRBV7-2 is recombined with TRBJ1-2; the D gene is perhaps TRBD1, on 5 matching bases. What was sequenced was blood, either unsorted or a sorted T cell fraction (not recorded which). The CDR3 loop reads CASSLASGDGYTF. The DNA sequence is TGTGCCAGCAGCTTAGCTTCGGGGGATGGCTACACCTTC.